The 9 T cell receptor beta chains listed next were all sequenced from one sample in a study of blood T cell repertoires in COVID-19. Only in-frame clones appear in the TCRdb table, and some are missing; sequencing was by immunoSEQ multiplex PCR. The sample gives approximately 260,000 clones, 84% of which show up once; 8% to 9.5% is in the top ten. What was sequenced was peripheral blood. The receptors were sampled from a human donor in a cohort sampled during active COVID-19.

The genes are TRBV6-5 and TRBJ2-7; 7 nucleotides align to TRBD2. The CDR3 has 15 amino acids. Per the germline V gene, CDR1 is MNHEY and CDR2 is SVGAGI. Trimming removed 4 bases from V and 6 bases from J; junction bases left unmatched: 12. The CDR3 bases are TGTGCCAGCAGTTCACCGAGCGGGACCAGTCCCGAGCAGTACTTC. Encoded protein: CASSSPSGTSPEQYF.

This chain links TRBV7-2 with TRBJ2-7; D is perhaps TRBD1 (6 bases). This CDR3 is built from 16 residues. V dropped 1 base and J dropped 5 bases, with 18 bases sitting between them. Germline CDR1 is SGHTA and CDR2 is FQGNSA. DNA for the CDR3: TGTGCCAGCAGCTTAGACGGCCAGGGGAGATCCGACGAGCAGTACTTC. Residues: CASSLDGQGRSDEQYF.

The CDR3 is CASSFRQQGVNEQFF. The CDR3 DNA sequence: TGTGCCAGCAGTTTTCGCCAACAGGGGGTCAATGAGCAGTTCTTC. The chain recombines TRBV28 with TRBJ2-1; TRBD1 matches at 8 bases. The CDR3 contains 15 residues. Germline V CDR1 and CDR2: MDHEN, SYDVKM. Unmatched junction bases numbered 7, after V lost 3 bases and J lost 6 bases.

The chain has TRBV11-2 and TRBJ2-5, with 8 bases identical to TRBD2. Germline CDR1 SGHAT, CDR2 FQNNGV. The CDR3 extends over 14 amino acids. The J segment lost 2 bases and the V segment lost 5 bases, leaving 4 bases of the junction unmatched. Here the CDR3 reads CASSLGGGQETQYF. Here the CDR3 DNA reads TGTGCCAGCAGCCTCGGGGGGGGGCAAGAGACCCAGTACTTC. The full variable domain, completed using reference TRBV11-2 and TRBJ2-5, is EAGVAQSPRYKIIEKRQSVAFWCNPISGHATLYWYQQILGQGPKLLIQFQNNGVVDDSQLPKDRFSAERLKGVDSTLKIQPAKLEDSAVYLCASSLGGGQETQYFGPGTRLLVL.

V and J are TRBV27 and TRBJ2-7; 10 positions match TRBD1. J was trimmed by 2 bases and V by 6 bases; bases with no gene match: 7. From germline, CDR1 is MNHEY and CDR2 SMNVEV (reference sequence). The CDR3 consists of 15 residues. CDR3 sequence (DNA): TGTGCCAGCAGGCAGACAGGGGGCAACACCTACGAGCAGTACTTC. Protein: CASRQTGGNTYEQYF.

The genes are TRBV9 and TRBJ1-1; 8 bases line up with TRBD1. CDR1 and CDR2 from the germline V gene are SGDLS and YYNGEE. This CDR3 has 15 amino acids. Trimming took 1 base from V and 7 from J; bases not matched to a gene: 9. CDR3 sequence (DNA): TGTGCCAGCAGCGTAATTGGGGCAGGGGGCGATGAAGCTTTCTTT. Its translation is CASSVIGAGGDEAFF.

The chain has TRBV5-1 and TRBJ2-3, with 12 bases fitting TRBD2. This CDR3 has 18 residues. CDR1 and CDR2 from the germline V gene are SGHRS and YFSETQ. With 1 base clipped from V and 1 base from J, the junction kept 7 bases outside the gene matches. CDR3: CASSLTLAGGPGTDTQYF. CDR3 nucleotides: TGCGCCAGCAGCTTGACTCTAGCGGGAGGGCCGGGCACAGATACGCAGTATTTT.

The J gene is TRBJ2-1, the V gene TRBV29-1; tentative D call: TRBD2 (6 bases). This CDR3 is 13 amino acids long. The germline V gene encodes CDR1 SQVTM and CDR2 ANQGSEA. V lost 2 bases to trimming and J lost 8 bases, with 13 bases between them. CDR3 sequence (DNA): TGCAGCGTTGAATGGAGGGAGCTCGATGAGCAGTTCTTC. Its protein product is CSVEWRELDEQFF.

The chain has TRBV2 and TRBJ2-1; weak D call: TRBD2 (5 bases). This CDR3 contains 15 residues. Germline loops: CDR1 SNHLY, CDR2 FYNNEI. V was pared by 6 bases and J by 0 bases, with 12 bases between. The CDR3 nucleotides are TGTGCCAGCAGACCCGGGATGAGCTCCTACAATGAGCAGTTCTTC. Protein: CASRPGMSSYNEQFF.